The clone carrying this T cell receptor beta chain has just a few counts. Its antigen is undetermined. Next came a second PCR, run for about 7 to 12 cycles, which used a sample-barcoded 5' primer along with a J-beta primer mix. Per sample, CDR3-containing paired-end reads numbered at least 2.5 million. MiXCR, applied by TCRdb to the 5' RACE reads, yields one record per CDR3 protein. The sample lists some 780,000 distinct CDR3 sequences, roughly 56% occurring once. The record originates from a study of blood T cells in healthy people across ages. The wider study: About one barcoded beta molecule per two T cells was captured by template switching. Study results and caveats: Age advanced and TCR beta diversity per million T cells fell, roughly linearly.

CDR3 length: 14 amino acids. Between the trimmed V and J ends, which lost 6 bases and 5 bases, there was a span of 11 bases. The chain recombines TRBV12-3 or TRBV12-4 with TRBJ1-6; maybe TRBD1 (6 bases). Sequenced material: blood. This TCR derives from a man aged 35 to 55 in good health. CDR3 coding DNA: TGTGCCAGCAGCCTGGACAGAAATAATTCACCCCTCCACTTT. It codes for CASSLDRNNSPLHF.